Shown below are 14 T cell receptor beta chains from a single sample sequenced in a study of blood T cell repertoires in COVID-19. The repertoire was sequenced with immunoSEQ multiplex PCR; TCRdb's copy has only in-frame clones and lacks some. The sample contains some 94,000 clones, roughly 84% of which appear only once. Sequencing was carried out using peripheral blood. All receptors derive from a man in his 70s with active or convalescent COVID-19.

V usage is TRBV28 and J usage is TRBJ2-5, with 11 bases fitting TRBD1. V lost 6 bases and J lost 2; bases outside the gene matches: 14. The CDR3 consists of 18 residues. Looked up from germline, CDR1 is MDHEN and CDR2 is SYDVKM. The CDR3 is CASRTTPRRDRGQETQYF. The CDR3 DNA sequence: TGTGCCAGCAGGACGACCCCCCGCCGGGACAGGGGGCAAGAGACCCAGTACTTC.

The CDR3 DNA follows: TGTGCCAGCAGCGGACAGCAGGGAGACGCCTACGAGCAGTACTTC. Encoded protein: CASSGQQGDAYEQYF. The J gene is TRBJ2-7, the V gene TRBV5-4; a weak D match, TRBD1 (6 bases). Germline-derived CDR1 and CDR2 are SGHNT and YYREEE (reference sequence). This CDR3 contains 15 residues. The ends were cut back, 4 bases at V and 2 bases at J, with 16 bases in the middle.

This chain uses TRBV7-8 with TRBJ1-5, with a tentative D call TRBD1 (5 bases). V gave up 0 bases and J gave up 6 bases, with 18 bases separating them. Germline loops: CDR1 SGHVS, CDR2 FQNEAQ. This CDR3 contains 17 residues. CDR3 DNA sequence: TGTGCCAGCAGCTTAGCGCAGGGAACCGTTGTAGCTCAGCCCCAGCATTTT. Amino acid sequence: CASSLAQGTVVAQPQHF. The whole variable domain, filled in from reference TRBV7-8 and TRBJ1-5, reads GAGVSQSPRYKVAKRGQDVALRCDPISGHVSLFWYQQALGQGPEFLTYFQNEAQLDKSGLPSDRFFAERPEGSVSTLKIQRTQQEDSAVYLCASSLAQGTVVAQPQHFGDGTRLSIL.

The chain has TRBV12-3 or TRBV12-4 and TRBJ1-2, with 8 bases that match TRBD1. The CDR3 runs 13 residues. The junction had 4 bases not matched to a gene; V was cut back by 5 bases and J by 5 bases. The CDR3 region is CASSRQGKYGYTF. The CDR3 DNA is TGTGCCAGCAGTCGACAGGGGAAGTATGGCTACACCTTC.

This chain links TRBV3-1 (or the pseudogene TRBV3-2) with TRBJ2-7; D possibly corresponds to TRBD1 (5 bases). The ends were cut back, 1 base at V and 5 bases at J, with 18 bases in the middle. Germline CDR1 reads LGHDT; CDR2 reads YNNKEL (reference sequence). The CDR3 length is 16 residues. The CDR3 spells CASSQVFARVANEQYF. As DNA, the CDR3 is TGTGCCAGCAGCCAAGTCTTTGCCAGGGTGGCGAACGAGCAGTACTTC.

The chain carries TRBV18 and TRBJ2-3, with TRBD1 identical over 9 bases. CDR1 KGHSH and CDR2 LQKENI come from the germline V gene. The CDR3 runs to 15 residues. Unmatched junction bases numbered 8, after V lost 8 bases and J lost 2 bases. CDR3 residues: CASRRTGDYTDTQYF. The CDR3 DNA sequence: TGTGCCAGCAGACGGACAGGGGATTACACAGATACGCAGTATTTT.

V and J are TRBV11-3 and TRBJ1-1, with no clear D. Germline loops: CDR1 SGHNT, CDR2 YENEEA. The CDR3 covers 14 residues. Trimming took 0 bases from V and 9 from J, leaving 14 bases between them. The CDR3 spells CASSLDRSGGKAFF. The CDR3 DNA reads TGTGCCAGCAGCTTAGACAGGTCAGGAGGCAAAGCTTTCTTT.

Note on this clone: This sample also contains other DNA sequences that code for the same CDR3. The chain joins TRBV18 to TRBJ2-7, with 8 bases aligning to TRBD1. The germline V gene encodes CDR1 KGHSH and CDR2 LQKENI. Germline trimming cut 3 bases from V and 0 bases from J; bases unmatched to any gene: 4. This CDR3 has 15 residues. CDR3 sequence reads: CASSPGTGLSYEQYF. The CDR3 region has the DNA TGTGCCAGCTCACCCGGGACAGGACTCTCCTACGAGCAGTACTTC.

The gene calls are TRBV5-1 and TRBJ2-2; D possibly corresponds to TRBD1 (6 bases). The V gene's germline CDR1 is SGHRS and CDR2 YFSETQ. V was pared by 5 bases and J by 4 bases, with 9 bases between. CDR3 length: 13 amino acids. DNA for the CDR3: TGCGCCAGCAGAACAGGGCCCACCGGGGAGCTGTTTTTT. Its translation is CASRTGPTGELFF.

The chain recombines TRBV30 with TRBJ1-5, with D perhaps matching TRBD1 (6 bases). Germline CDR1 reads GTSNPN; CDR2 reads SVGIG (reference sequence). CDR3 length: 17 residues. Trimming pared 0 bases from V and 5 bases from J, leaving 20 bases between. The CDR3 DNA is TGTGCCTGGAGTGTAGGTGGAACAGGGCTGAGGGATCAGCCCCAGCATTTT. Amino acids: CAWSVGGTGLRDQPQHF. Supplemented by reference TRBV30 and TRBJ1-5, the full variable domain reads SQTIHQWPATLVQPVGSPLSLECTVEGTSNPNLYWYRQAAGRGLQLLFYSVGIGQISSEVPQNLSASRPQDRQFILSSKKLLLSDSGFYLCAWSVGGTGLRDQPQHFGDGTRLSIL.

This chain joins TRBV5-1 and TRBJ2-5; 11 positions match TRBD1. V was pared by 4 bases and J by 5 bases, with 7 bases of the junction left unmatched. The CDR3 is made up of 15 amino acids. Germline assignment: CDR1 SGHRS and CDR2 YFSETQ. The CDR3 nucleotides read TGCGCCAGCAGCCCCAGCGGACAGGGGGCTGAGACCCAGTACTTC. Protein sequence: CASSPSGQGAETQYF.

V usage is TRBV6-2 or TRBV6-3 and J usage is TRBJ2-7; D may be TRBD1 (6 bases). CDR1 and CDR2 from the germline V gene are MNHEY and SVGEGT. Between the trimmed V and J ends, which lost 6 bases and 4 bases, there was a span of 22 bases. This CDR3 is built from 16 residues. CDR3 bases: TGTGCCAGCAGCTATACCTTCGGACAGAAACATTACGAGCAGTACTTC. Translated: CASSYTFGQKHYEQYF.

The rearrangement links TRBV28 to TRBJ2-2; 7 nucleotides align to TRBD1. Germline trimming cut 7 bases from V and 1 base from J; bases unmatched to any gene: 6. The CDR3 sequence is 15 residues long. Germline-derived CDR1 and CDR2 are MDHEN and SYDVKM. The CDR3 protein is CASITRQGNTGELFF. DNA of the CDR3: TGTGCCAGCATCACTCGACAGGGGAACACCGGGGAGCTGTTTTTT.

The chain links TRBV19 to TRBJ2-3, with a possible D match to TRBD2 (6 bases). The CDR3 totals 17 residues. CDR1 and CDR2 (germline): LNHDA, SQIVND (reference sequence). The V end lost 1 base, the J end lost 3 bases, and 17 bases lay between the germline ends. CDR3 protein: CASSIGEGSGLTDTQYF. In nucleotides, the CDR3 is TGTGCCAGTAGTATAGGTGAAGGGTCGGGACTGACAGATACGCAGTATTTT.